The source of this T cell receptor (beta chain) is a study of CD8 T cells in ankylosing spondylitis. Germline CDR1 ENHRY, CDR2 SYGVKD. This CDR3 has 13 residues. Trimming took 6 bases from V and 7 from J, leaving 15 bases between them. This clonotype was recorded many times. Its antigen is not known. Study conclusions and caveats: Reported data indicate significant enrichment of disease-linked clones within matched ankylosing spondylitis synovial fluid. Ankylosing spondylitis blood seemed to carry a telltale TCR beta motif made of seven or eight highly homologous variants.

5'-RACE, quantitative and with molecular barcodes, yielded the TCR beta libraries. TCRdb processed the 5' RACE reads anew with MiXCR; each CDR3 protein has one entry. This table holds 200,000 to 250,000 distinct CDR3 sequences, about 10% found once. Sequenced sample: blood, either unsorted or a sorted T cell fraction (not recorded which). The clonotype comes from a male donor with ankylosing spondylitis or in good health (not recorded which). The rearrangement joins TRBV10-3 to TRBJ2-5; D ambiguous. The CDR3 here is CAIRPDPSGTQYF. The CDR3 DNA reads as TGTGCCATCAGACCAGACCCCTCAGGGACCCAGTACTTC.